A selection of T cell receptor beta chains follows, all from one sample in a study of molecular identifiers for immune sequencing clone quantification. TCRdb analysed the PCR reads with MiXCR anew, one entry per CDR3 protein. The sample lists approximately 680,000 distinct CDR3 sequences; roughly 23% were seen once. What was sequenced was naive CD8+ T cells from blood, with Jurkat cell RNA spiked in. Receptor source: a human donor in good health. Some libraries in this study had Jurkat cell RNA spiked in. The CDR3 runs from the conserved cysteine through the conserved F or W. The listing skips clone size in some rows; elsewhere it reads once, few, many or a size class.

>few|TRBJ1-5|TRBV20-1
CSASMTELNQPQHF
>many|TRBJ1-1|TRBV25-1
CASSELGFNTEAFF
>few|TRBJ2-2|TRBV24-1
CAYSDSYTGELFF
>.|TRBJ1-5|TRBV21-1
CASRKQTGQPQHF
>many|TRBJ1-1|TRBV29-1
CSVEGQGADAFF
>many|TRBJ1-1|TRBV5-6
CASSYASAGENTEAFF
>once|TRBJ2-1|TRBV12-3/TRBV12-4
CASSSYYHNEQFF
>many|TRBJ2-7|TRBV5-1
CASSLHAGTGEQYF
>few|TRBJ1-3|TRBV7-9
CASSLEGGSSGNTIYF
>many|TRBJ2-7|TRBV5-6
CASSPPGLAGLDEQYF
>many|TRBJ2-5|TRBV3-1
CASSLAGVQETQYF
>.|TRBJ2-1|TRBV7-9
CASSLFDEYNEQFF
>many|TRBJ2-7|TRBV4-3
CASSQYFRGDWTYEQYF
>.|TRBJ2-6|TRBV27
CASSFTRVSGANVLTF
>many|TRBJ2-3|TRBV9
CASSVATTPLGADTQYF
>.|TRBJ2-3|TRBV30
CAWSVGQTDTQYF